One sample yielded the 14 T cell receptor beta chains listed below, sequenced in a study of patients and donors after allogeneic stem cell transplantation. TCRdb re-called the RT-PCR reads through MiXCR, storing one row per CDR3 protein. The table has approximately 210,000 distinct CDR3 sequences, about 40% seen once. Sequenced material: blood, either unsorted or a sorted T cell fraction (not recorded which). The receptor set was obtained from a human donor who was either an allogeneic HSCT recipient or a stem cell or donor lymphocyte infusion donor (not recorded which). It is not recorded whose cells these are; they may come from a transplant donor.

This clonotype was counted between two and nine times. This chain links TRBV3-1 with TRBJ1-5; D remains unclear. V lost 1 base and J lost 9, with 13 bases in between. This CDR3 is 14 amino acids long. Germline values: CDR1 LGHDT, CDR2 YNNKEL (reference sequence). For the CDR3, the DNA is TGTGCCAGCAGCCAAGGGGCCCTGATGGGGCCCCAGCATTTT. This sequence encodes CASSQGALMGPQHF.

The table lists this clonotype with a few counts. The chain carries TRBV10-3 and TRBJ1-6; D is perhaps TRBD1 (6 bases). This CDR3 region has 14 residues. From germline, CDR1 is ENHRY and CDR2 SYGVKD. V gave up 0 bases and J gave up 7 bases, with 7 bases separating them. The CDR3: CAISESGQNSPLHF. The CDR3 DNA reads TGTGCCATCAGTGAGTCCGGACAGAATTCACCCCTCCACTTT.

The CDR3 is CASSPLTGRYGYTF. CDR3 in DNA: TGTGCCAGCAGCCCCCTGACAGGGAGGTATGGCTACACCTTC. The chain recombines TRBV5-6 with TRBJ1-2; 7 bases line up with TRBD1. The CDR3 has 14 amino acids. After removal of 4 bases from V and 5 bases from J, the junction contained 8 bases not matched to a gene. The germline V gene encodes CDR1 SGHDT and CDR2 YYEEEE.

The CDR3 region has the DNA TGCGCCAGCAGCAGAGGAGGGGGGCCGAACGGGGAGCTGTTTTTT. Its translation is CASSRGGGPNGELFF. The V gene is TRBV4-3, the J gene TRBJ2-2, with D perhaps TRBD1 or TRBD2 (6 bases each). The CDR3 runs to 15 residues. Germline CDR1 LGHNA, CDR2 YSLEER. Trimming left V 5 bases short and J 7 bases short, with 17 bases between.

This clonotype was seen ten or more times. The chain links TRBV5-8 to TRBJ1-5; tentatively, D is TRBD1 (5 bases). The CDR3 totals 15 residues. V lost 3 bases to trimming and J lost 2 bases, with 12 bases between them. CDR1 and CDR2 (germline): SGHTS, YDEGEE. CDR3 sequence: CASSSRGMGNQPQHF. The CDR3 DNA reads TGTGCCAGCAGCTCCCGGGGGATGGGCAATCAGCCCCAGCATTTT.

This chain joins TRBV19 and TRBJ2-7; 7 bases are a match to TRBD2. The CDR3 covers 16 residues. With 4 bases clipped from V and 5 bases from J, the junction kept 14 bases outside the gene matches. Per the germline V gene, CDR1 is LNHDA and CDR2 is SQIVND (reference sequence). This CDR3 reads CASSTQRLALLNEQYF. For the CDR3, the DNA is TGTGCCAGTAGTACCCAGAGACTAGCCCTACTTAACGAGCAGTACTTC.

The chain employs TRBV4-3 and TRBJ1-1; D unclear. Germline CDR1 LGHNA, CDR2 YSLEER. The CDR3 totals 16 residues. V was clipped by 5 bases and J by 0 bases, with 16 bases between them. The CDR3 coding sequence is TGCGCCAGCAGCGGAGAGCCGGGCCATATGAACACTGAAGCTTTCTTT. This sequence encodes CASSGEPGHMNTEAFF.

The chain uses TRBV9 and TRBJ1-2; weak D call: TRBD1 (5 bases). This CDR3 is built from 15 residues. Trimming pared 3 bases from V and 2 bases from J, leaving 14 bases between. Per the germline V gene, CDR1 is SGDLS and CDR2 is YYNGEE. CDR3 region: CASSDSVGGNYGYTF. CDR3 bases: TGTGCCAGCAGCGATTCTGTGGGGGGGAACTATGGCTACACCTTC.

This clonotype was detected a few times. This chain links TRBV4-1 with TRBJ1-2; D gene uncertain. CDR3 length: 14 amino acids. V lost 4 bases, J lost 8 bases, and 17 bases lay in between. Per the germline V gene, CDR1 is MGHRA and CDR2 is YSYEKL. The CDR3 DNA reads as TGCGCCAGCAGCCCCCGAGAAGGCGAGTTAGGCTACACCTTC. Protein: CASSPREGELGYTF.

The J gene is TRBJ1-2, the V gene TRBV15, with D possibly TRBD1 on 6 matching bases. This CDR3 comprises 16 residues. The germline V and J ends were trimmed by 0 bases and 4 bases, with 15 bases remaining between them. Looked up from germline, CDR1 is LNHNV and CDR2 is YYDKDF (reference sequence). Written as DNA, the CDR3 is TGTGCCACCAGCAGAGATCCGATCAGGGGACGCTATGGCTACACCTTC. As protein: CATSRDPIRGRYGYTF.

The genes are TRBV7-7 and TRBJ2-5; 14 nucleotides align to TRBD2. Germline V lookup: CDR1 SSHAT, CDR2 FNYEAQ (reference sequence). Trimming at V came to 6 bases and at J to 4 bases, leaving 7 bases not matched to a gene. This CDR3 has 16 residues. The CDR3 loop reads CASSPSGTSGRETQYF. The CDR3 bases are TGTGCCAGCAGTCCGTCCGGGACTAGCGGGAGAGAGACCCAGTACTTC.

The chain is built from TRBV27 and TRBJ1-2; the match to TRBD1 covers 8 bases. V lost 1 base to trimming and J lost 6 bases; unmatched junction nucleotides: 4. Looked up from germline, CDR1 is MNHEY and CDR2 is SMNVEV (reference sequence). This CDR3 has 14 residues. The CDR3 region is CASSLFGQGDGYTF. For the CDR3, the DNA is TGTGCCAGCAGTTTATTTGGACAGGGTGATGGCTACACCTTC.

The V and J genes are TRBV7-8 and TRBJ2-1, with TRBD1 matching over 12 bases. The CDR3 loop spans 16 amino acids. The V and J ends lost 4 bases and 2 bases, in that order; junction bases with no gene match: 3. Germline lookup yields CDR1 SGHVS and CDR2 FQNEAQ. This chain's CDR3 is CASSSGTGGAYNEQFF. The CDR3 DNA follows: TGTGCCAGCAGCTCGGGGACAGGGGGCGCCTACAATGAGCAGTTCTTC.

In DNA, the CDR3 is TGTGCCAGCAGCCAGACTAGAAAAACCTACGAGCAGTACTTC. This gives the protein CASSQTRKTYEQYF. The chain links TRBV6-6 to TRBJ2-7; a possible D gene is TRBD2 (6 bases). Germline loops: CDR1 MNHNY, CDR2 SVGAGI (reference sequence). This CDR3 comprises 14 residues. V was shortened by 6 bases and J by 2 bases, with 14 bases between the two germline ends.